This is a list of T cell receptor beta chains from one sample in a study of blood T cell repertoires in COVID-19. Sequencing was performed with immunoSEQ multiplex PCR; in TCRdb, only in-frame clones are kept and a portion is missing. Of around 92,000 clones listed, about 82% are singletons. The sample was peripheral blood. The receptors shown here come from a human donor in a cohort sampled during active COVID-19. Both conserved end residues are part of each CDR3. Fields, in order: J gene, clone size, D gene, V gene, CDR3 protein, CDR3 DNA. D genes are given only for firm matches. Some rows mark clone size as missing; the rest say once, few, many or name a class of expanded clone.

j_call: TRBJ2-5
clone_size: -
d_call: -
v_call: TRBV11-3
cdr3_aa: CASSLAGRSETQYF
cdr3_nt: TGTGCCAGCAGCTTAGCAGGGAGGTCAGAGACCCAGTACTTC

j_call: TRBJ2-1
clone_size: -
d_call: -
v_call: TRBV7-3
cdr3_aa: CASSLVGSFFNEQFF
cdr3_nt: TGTGCCAGCAGCTTGGTCGGGAGTTTTTTCAATGAGCAGTTCTTC

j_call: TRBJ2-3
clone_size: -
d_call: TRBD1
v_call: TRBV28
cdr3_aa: CASSPYPWDSLTDTQYF
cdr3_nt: TGTGCCAGCAGTCCCTACCCTTGGGACAGCCTCACAGATACGCAGTATTTT

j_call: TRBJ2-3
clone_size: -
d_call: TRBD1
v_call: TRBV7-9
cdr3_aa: CASSLSGQGTDTQYF
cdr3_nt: TGTGCCAGCAGCTTGTCGGGACAGGGGACAGATACGCAGTATTTT

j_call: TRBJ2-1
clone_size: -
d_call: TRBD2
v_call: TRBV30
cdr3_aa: CAWDSGSSYNEQFF
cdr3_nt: TGTGCCTGGGATAGCGGGAGCTCCTACAATGAGCAGTTCTTC

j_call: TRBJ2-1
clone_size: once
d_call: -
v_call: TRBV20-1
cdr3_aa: CSASWRVGYNEQFF
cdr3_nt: TGCAGTGCTAGTTGGAGGGTCGGCTACAATGAGCAGTTCTTC

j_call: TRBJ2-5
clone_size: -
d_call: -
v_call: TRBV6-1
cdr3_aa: CASSDTSYQETQYF
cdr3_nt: TGTGCCAGCAGTGATACATCGTACCAAGAGACCCAGTACTTC

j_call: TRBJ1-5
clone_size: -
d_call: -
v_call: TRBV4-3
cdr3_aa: CASSQELARPQHF
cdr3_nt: TGCGCCAGCAGCCAAGAATTAGCCAGGCCCCAGCATTTT

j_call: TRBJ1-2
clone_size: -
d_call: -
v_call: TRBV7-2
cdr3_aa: CASSLMTSGYTF
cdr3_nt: TGTGCCAGCAGCTTAATGACTAGTGGCTACACCTTC

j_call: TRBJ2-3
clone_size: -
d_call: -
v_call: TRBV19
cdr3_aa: CASTPGDGRFVDTQYF
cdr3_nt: TGTGCCAGTACCCCCGGAGACGGAAGATTTGTAGATACGCAGTATTTT